The entry that follows covers one T cell receptor (beta chain) sequence. Its antigen is still unknown. V shed 6 bases and J 1 base; nucleotides not matched to a gene: 5. The CDR3 contains 14 residues. Germline lookup yields CDR1 SNHLY and CDR2 FYNNEI. Reverse transcription of all isolated RNA meant that expressed TCRB transcripts were sequenced. Profiling relied on immunoSEQ multiplex PCR, and the TCRdb table lists in-frame clones only, not all of them. The sample includes 150,000 to 200,000 clones, less than 10% of them seen just once. The data stem from a study of beta chain features in type 1 diabetes. Whole-study findings and limits: Across all four CD4+ subsets, people with type 1 diabetes showed modestly shorter TCRB CDR3s.

The chain combines TRBV2 with TRBJ1-1; TRBD1 agrees at 7 bases. The origin of this receptor is a young man with type 1 diabetes. The sequencing sample was made of central memory CD4+ T cells from blood. CDR3 coding DNA: TGTGCCAGCAGGGGACAGACGTCGAACACTGAAGCTTTCTTT. As protein: CASRGQTSNTEAFF.